Reported below is one T cell receptor (beta chain). Its matching antigen is unknown. This sample is part of a study of blood T cells in healthy people across ages. Study-level points and caveats: Researchers said unsorted PBMCs prevented a conclusive naive versus antigen-experienced comparison. Comparison with aged donors showed that long-lived donors had more naive CD4+ cells and higher diversity.

It was with a sample-barcoded 5' primer and a J-beta primer mix that a second PCR of about 6 to 12 cycles was run. Every cDNA was tagged by a template-switch adaptor with 12 random nucleotides. TCRdb processed the 5' RACE reads anew with MiXCR; each CDR3 protein has one entry. The sample gives roughly 1,500,000 distinct CDR3 sequences, about 35% of which show up once; 10% to 12% is in the top ten. Donors gave about 9.3 milliliters of peripheral blood apiece. V shed 7 bases and J shed 6 bases, with 7 bases lying between them. Germline V gene lookup returns CDR1 MNHNS and CDR2 SASEGT. The CDR3 is 11 amino acids.

The TCR was taken from a woman aged 25-40 years in good health. The material sequenced was blood. J is TRBJ1-5 and V is TRBV6-1; D gene unclear. The CDR3 nucleotides are TGTGCCAGCATGTCCGGTCAGCCCCAGCATTTT. Translated, it gives CASMSGQPQHF.